Listed here are 21 T cell receptor beta chains from one sample, sequenced in a study of identical twins' blood T cells. A single record per CDR3 protein comes from TCRdb applying MiXCR to the 5' RACE reads. The data contain a few hundred thousand distinct CDR3 sequences, about 28% of them singletons. Input material: PBMCs. The receptors stem from a woman aged 18 to 55 in good health.

The chain combines TRBV6-1 with TRBJ1-6; perhaps TRBD1 as D (6 bases). The CDR3 is 15 residues long. Germline lookup yields CDR1 MNHNS and CDR2 SASEGT. V lost 2 bases, J lost 5 bases, and 10 bases lay in between. The DNA of the CDR3 is TGTGCCAGCAGTGAAACGACAGGAGATAATTCACCCCTCCACTTT. It codes for CASSETTGDNSPLHF.

Remarks on this clonotype: Mismatch with germline at one junction end may stem from a read error. The CDR3 nucleotides are TGTCCCAGCAGTTATCCGGGGACTAGCGACGAGCAGTACTTC. Translated: CPSSYPGTSDEQYF. The chain joins TRBV6-6 to TRBJ2-7, with 10 positions matching TRBD2. The CDR3 has 14 amino acids. The V gene's germline CDR1 is MNHNY and CDR2 SVGAGI (reference sequence).

For this clonotype: One end of the junction is discordant with germline, which a read error may explain. The V call is TRBV9, the J call TRBJ1-2; a possible D gene is TRBD1 (5 bases). The germline V gene encodes CDR1 SGDLS and CDR2 YYNGEE. The CDR3 has 9 amino acids. In DNA, the CDR3 is TGTGCCAGCAGCGTAGGCAGGGTCTTC. It translates to CASSVGRVF. The full variable domain, its missing parts supplied by reference TRBV9 and TRBJ1-2, is DSGVTQTPKHLITATGQRVTLRCSPRSGDLSVYWYQQSLDQGLQFLIQYYNGEERAKGNILERFSAQQFPDLHSELNLSSLELGDSALYFCASSVGRVFGSGTRLTVV.

This sequence joins TRBV6-1 and TRBJ1-1; D not resolved. Trimming pared 0 bases from V and 3 bases from J, leaving 11 bases between. The germline V gene has CDR1 MNHNS and CDR2 SASEGT. This CDR3 region has 15 residues. The CDR3 DNA follows: TGTGCCAGCAGTGAAGCAGGCACGATTTACACTGAAGCTTTCTTT. Its protein product is CASSEAGTIYTEAFF.

The gene calls are TRBV29-1 and TRBJ1-1; D perhaps matches TRBD1 (6 bases). Per germline, CDR1 SQVTM and CDR2 ANQGSEA. There are 13 residues in the CDR3. Between the trimmed V and J ends, which lost 7 bases and 1 base, there was a span of 13 bases. The CDR3 spells CSADRNSNTEAFF. The DNA of the CDR3 is TGCAGCGCCGACAGGAATTCGAACACTGAAGCTTTCTTT.

In its sample, this clonotype was seen many times. V and J are TRBV29-1 and TRBJ2-5; D uncertain. The CDR3 spans 11 residues. The germline gives CDR1 SQVTM, CDR2 ANQGSEA. The V gene lost 7 bases and the J gene lost 2 bases, with 8 bases spanning the gap. The CDR3 nucleotides are TGCAGCGGACTGGAGCAAGAGACCCAGTACTTC. It specifies CSGLEQETQYF.

This clonotype was detected ten times or more. This chain links TRBV6-6 with TRBJ1-1; no firm D call. Germline CDR1 is MNHNY and CDR2 is SVGAGI (reference sequence). V was cut by 2 bases and J by 1 base, with 5 bases left in between. This CDR3 spans 13 amino acids. In nucleotides, the CDR3 is TGTGCCAGCAGTTACCCCGGGAACACTGAAGCTTTCTTT. It is translated as CASSYPGNTEAFF.

This clonotype was counted only a few times. V gene TRBV20-1 combines with J gene TRBJ1-2, with a tentative D call TRBD1 (5 bases). V gave up 6 bases and J gave up 3 bases, with 8 bases separating them. Germline lookup yields CDR1 DFQATT and CDR2 SNEGSKA (reference sequence). CDR3 size: 11 residues. The CDR3 DNA is TGCAGTGCAGTGACAGACTATGGCTACACCTTC. This gives the protein CSAVTDYGYTF.

This clonotype was counted between two and nine times. CDR3 region: CASSPGQRTPEAFF. The CDR3 DNA sequence: TGTGCCAGCAGCCCAGGACAGCGGACTCCCGAAGCTTTCTTT. This chain joins TRBV28 and TRBJ1-1; tentative D call: TRBD1 (6 bases). Per the germline V gene, CDR1 is MDHEN and CDR2 is SYDVKM. There are 14 residues in the CDR3. V lost 6 bases to trimming and J lost 8 bases, with 19 bases between them.

The V gene is TRBV27, the J gene TRBJ1-2; D gene unclear. This CDR3 contains 13 residues. Trimming took off 3 bases at V and 2 bases at J, with 7 bases between the two ends. The germline V gene has CDR1 MNHEY and CDR2 SMNVEV (reference sequence). The CDR3 reads CASSLWQNYGYTF. CDR3 nucleotide sequence: TGTGCCAGCAGTTTGTGGCAGAACTATGGCTACACCTTC.

As regards this clonotype: A junction boundary mismatches the germline segment, possibly from a read error. The chain carries TRBV6-5 and TRBJ1-2, with D tentatively TRBD1 (5 bases). Germline CDR1 and CDR2: MNHEY and SVGAGI. CDR3 length: 13 amino acids. This CDR3 is CASSQQGGYCYTF. CDR3 DNA: TGTGCCAGCAGTCAGCAGGGCGGCTATTGCTACACCTTC.

CDR3 region: CASSQNPTGTGRRSGTQYF. The CDR3 bases are TGTGCCAGCAGTCAAAATCCAACCGGGACAGGGAGGAGAAGTGGTACGCAGTATTTT. The V and J genes are TRBV6-5 and TRBJ2-3; 9 nucleotides agree with TRBD1. The CDR3 totals 19 residues. Trimming cost V 5 bases and J 8 bases; bases outside gene matches: 23. In germline, CDR1 is MNHEY, CDR2 SVGAGI.

The chain carries TRBV19 and TRBJ1-5; the match to TRBD1 covers 7 bases. The V and J ends lost 6 bases and 4 bases, in that order; junction bases with no gene match: 6. Germline CDR1 is LNHDA and CDR2 is SQIVND (reference sequence). The CDR3 sequence is 14 residues long. The CDR3 here is CASSTGASNQPQHF. The CDR3 nucleotides read TGTGCCAGTAGCACAGGGGCCTCAAATCAGCCCCAGCATTTT.

The chain employs TRBV5-1 and TRBJ1-1, with D possibly being TRBD1 (6 bases). Trimming removed 0 bases from V and 1 base from J, with 10 bases in between. The germline CDR1 and CDR2 sequences are SGHRS and YFSETQ. This CDR3 contains 15 residues. As DNA, the CDR3 is TGCGCCAGCAGCTTGGGACTCAGGGGGAACACTGAAGCTTTCTTT. It specifies CASSLGLRGNTEAFF.

This clonotype has more than one count but fewer than ten. This sequence joins TRBV12-3 or TRBV12-4 and TRBJ2-7, with 7 bases matching TRBD1. V shed 5 bases and J 0 bases; nucleotides not matched to a gene: 4. The length of the CDR3 is 14 residues. As DNA, the CDR3 is TGTGCCAGCAGTCACAGGGGAGTCTCCTACGAGCAGTACTTC. Translation gives CASSHRGVSYEQYF.

The V call is TRBV20-1, the J call TRBJ2-3; 9 bases line up with TRBD2. This CDR3 comprises 20 residues. With V trimmed by 1 base and J by 0 bases, 17 bases remained unmatched. CDR1 is DFQATT and CDR2 is SNEGSKA in the germline V gene (reference sequence). CDR3 residues: CSARVAGGYGRTQSTDTQYF. CDR3 in DNA: TGCAGTGCTAGAGTTGCGGGAGGGTACGGTCGAACACAAAGCACAGATACGCAGTATTTT.

On this clonotype itself: This could be a read error, since a much larger clone is one nucleotide away. The chain has TRBV6-1 and TRBJ2-1; D is possibly TRBD2 (7 bases). Germline V gives CDR1 MNHNS, CDR2 SASEGT. V lost 10 bases and J lost 8, with 15 bases in between. The CDR3 contains 12 residues. The CDR3 loop reads CATGGRVDEQFF. The CDR3 coding sequence is TGTGCCACCGGGGGGCGGGTTGATGAGCAGTTCTTC.

There are many counts of this clonotype. The V and J genes are TRBV7-9 and TRBJ1-1; D gene uncertain. The CDR3 is 13 amino acids. In germline, CDR1 is SEHNR, CDR2 FQNEAQ (reference sequence). Trimming stripped 11 bases from V and 1 base from J, with 14 bases between. The CDR3 DNA reads TGTGCCGCCCGACACCCCTGGAACACTGAAGCTTTCTTT. Its translation is CAARHPWNTEAFF.

This clonotype was detected a few times. V is TRBV20-1 and J is TRBJ2-3, with D perhaps matching TRBD1 (5 bases). This CDR3 spans 13 amino acids. Trimming took 2 bases from V and 4 from J, leaving 10 bases between them. Germline V gives CDR1 DFQATT, CDR2 SNEGSKA (reference sequence). DNA of the CDR3: TGCAGTGCTAGACCAGGGATCGCAGATACGCAGTATTTT. Protein product: CSARPGIADTQYF.

This clonotype was counted at least ten times. V and J are TRBV20-1 and TRBJ2-7; 9 nucleotides line up with TRBD1. Trimming took 3 bases from V and 5 from J; bases not matched to a gene: 5. Germline V gene data show CDR1 as DFQATT and CDR2 as SNEGSKA (reference sequence). This CDR3 has 13 amino acids. CDR3 coding DNA: TGCAGTGCTAGCGGGACAGGGAACCACGAGCAGTACTTC. Protein sequence: CSASGTGNHEQYF.

As to this clonotype: A read error may explain this, as a much larger clone is one base away. The rearrangement links TRBV6-5 to TRBJ2-5; D gene ambiguous. From germline, CDR1 is MNHEY and CDR2 SVGAGI. The CDR3 runs 12 residues. The CDR3 DNA follows: TGTGCCAGCAGTTATAAACAAGAGGCCCAGTACTTC. Amino acids: CASSYKQEAQYF.